Below are 9 T cell receptor beta chains sequenced from a single sample in a study of blood T cell repertoires in COVID-19. Using immunoSEQ multiplex PCR, the repertoire was profiled, and TCRdb retains in-frame clones only, with some absent. Of 54,000 or so clones listed, more than 70% are singletons. Sample: peripheral blood. The receptors stem from a woman older than 75 with acute or convalescent COVID-19.

In its sample, this clone was seen a few times. The CDR3 sequence: CASRVGTENSPLHF. The CDR3 DNA is TGTGCCAGCAGGGTCGGGACAGAGAATTCACCCCTCCACTTT. The rearrangement links TRBV3-1 (or the pseudogene TRBV3-2) to TRBJ1-6; 7 bases map to TRBD1. The CDR3 totals 14 residues. CDR1 and CDR2 from the germline V gene are LGHDT and YNNKEL (reference sequence). The trim removed 6 bases at V and 7 bases at J, leaving 6 bases unmatched.

The rearrangement uses TRBV5-1 and TRBJ2-5; 9 bases fit TRBD1. This CDR3 is 15 amino acids long. CDR1 and CDR2 from the germline V gene are SGHRS and YFSETQ. The junction had 10 bases not matched to a gene; V was cut back by 8 bases and J by 2 bases. The CDR3 spells CASSTGTGRQETQYF. DNA for the CDR3: TGCGCCAGTTCTACCGGGACAGGGCGGCAAGAGACCCAGTACTTC.

The CDR3 nucleotides read TGTGCCACCAGTGATAGACGGGATGAGCAGTTCTTC. It translates to CATSDRRDEQFF. The V gene is TRBV24-1, the J gene TRBJ2-1; no reliable D call. The CDR3 totals 12 residues. With 3 bases removed from V and 8 bases from J, the gap between germline ends came to 7 bases. The germline gives CDR1 KGHDR, CDR2 SFDVKD.

The rearrangement uses TRBV10-3 and TRBJ1-1; 9 positions match TRBD1. Germline CDR1 and CDR2: ENHRY and SYGVKD. The CDR3 extends over 13 amino acids. With V trimmed by 6 bases and J by 5 bases, 4 bases remained unmatched. The CDR3 nucleotides read TGTGCCATCAGGCGGGACAGGGATACTGAAGCTTTCTTT. Translated, it gives CAIRRDRDTEAFF.

The chain uses TRBV7-9 and TRBJ1-2; D is possibly TRBD1 (6 bases). The V and J ends lost 3 bases and 6 bases respectively, with 11 bases between them. The CDR3 spans 13 residues. Germline V gene lookup returns CDR1 SEHNR and CDR2 FQNEAQ (reference sequence). Here the CDR3 reads CASSFTGRNGYTF. The CDR3 DNA sequence: TGTGCCAGCAGCTTCACAGGGCGGAATGGCTACACCTTC.

This clone showed up just once. The chain uses TRBV21-1 and TRBJ1-1; the table's D call, TRBD1, has no DNA check behind it. TRBV21-1 is assigned pseudogene status. CDR3 length: 16 residues. The CDR3 DNA reads TGTGCCAGCAGCTCCAGACAGGGGCTGCTGAACACTGAAGCTTTCTTT. Its translation: CASSSRQGLLNTEAFF.

The chain has TRBV5-1 and TRBJ2-5, with 11 bases aligning to TRBD2. The V and J ends lost 1 base and 7 bases, in that order; junction bases with no gene match: 6. The CDR3 spans 15 residues. The V gene's germline CDR1 is SGHRS and CDR2 YFSETQ. For the CDR3, the DNA is TGCGCCAGCAGCTTGACTAGCGGGAGTGTGGGGACCCAGTACTTC. Protein product: CASSLTSGSVGTQYF. The full variable domain, with the rest looked up from reference TRBV5-1 and TRBJ2-5, is KAGVTQTPRYLIKTRGQQVTLSCSPISGHRSVSWYQQTPGQGLQFLFEYFSETQRNKGNFPGRFSGRQFSNSRSEMNVSTLELGDSALYLCASSLTSGSVGTQYFGPGTRLLVL.

The DNA for the CDR3 is TGCAGTGCTAGTGGCCCCCAGCGGGAGTACTCCGTAACCCAGTACTTC. As protein: CSASGPQREYSVTQYF. This chain connects TRBV20-1 to TRBJ2-5; the match to TRBD2 covers 8 bases. CDR1 and CDR2 from the germline V gene are DFQATT and SNEGSKA (reference sequence). This CDR3 region has 16 residues. V shed 3 bases, J shed 8 bases, and the junction held 17 bases outside the gene matches.

The V gene is TRBV5-1, the J gene TRBJ1-4, with TRBD1 matching 11 bases. The CDR3 has 16 residues. The V and J ends lost 3 bases and 0 bases, in that order; junction bases with no gene match: 1. Germline V gene sequence: CDR1 SGHRS, CDR2 YFSETQ. CDR3 sequence: CASSSGQGATNEKLFF. The CDR3 DNA reads as TGCGCCAGCAGCTCGGGACAGGGGGCAACTAATGAAAAACTGTTTTTT.